A single sample is the source of the 30 T cell receptor beta chains below, sequenced in a study of beta chain features in type 1 diabetes. Sequencing targeted expressed TCRB transcripts, as all isolated RNA had been reverse transcribed. Clones were sequenced by immunoSEQ multiplex PCR, and TCRdb holds only the in-frame ones, with some missing. The data hold hundreds of thousands of clones, with more than 13% observed a single time. Their recognized antigens are unknown. Study-wide points: Within each of all four CD4+ subsets, Type 1 diabetes patients had TCRB CDR3s that were moderately but significantly shorter.

The sequencing sample was made of naive CD4+ T cells from blood. The receptor set was obtained from a man aged 25 to 40 with type 1 diabetes.

The chain couples TRBV19 to TRBJ1-5; the D is unclear. V dropped 2 bases and J dropped 7 bases, with 12 bases sitting between them. The CDR3 has 14 residues. The V gene's germline CDR1 is LNHDA and CDR2 SQIVND (reference sequence). The CDR3 bases are TGTGCCAGTAGTATACCAGGCTCTGGACAGCCCCAGCATTTT. Its translation: CASSIPGSGQPQHF.

J is TRBJ2-1 and V is TRBV18; D not resolved. Germline V gene lookup returns CDR1 KGHSH and CDR2 LQKENI. Deletions cut 3 bases from V and 6 bases from J, with 9 bases between. The CDR3 runs to 13 residues. The CDR3 spells CASSPRAPNEQFF. CDR3 sequence (DNA): TGTGCCAGCTCACCGCGTGCGCCCAATGAGCAGTTCTTC.

The chain carries TRBV28 and TRBJ2-7, with TRBD2 as a possible D gene (5 bases). CDR1 is MDHEN, CDR2 SYDVKM, per germline. V was trimmed by 6 bases and J by 2 bases, leaving 8 bases between them. The CDR3 has 12 residues. CDR3 in DNA: TGTGCCAGCAGGTACGGGACCTACGAGCAGTACTTC. It codes for CASRYGTYEQYF.

This clone has a handful of counts. The chain uses TRBV19 and TRBJ2-5, with 7 bases fitting TRBD1. CDR3 length: 13 residues. J gave up 5 bases and V 6 bases, and 6 bases lay outside the gene matches. Germline V gives CDR1 LNHDA, CDR2 SQIVND (reference sequence). DNA for the CDR3: TGTGCCAGTAGGCTCCGGGACAGTGAGACCCAGTACTTC. As protein: CASRLRDSETQYF.

The V and J genes are TRBV19 and TRBJ1-1, with 9 bases matching TRBD1. CDR1 LNHDA and CDR2 SQIVND come from the germline V gene (reference sequence). V shed 4 bases and J 0 bases; nucleotides not matched to a gene: 3. The CDR3 is made up of 15 amino acids. This chain's CDR3 is CASSTTGGMNTEAFF. CDR3 nucleotides: TGTGCCAGTAGTACAACAGGGGGCATGAACACTGAAGCTTTCTTT. Full variable domain (outside the CDR3, taken from reference TRBV19 and TRBJ1-1): DGGITQSPKYLFRKEGQNVTLSCEQNLNHDAMYWYRQDPGQGLRLIYYSQIVNDFQKGDIAEGYSVSREKKESFPLTVTSAQKNPTAFYLCASSTTGGMNTEAFFGQGTRLTVV.

V and J are TRBV10-3 and TRBJ1-4; D remains ambiguous. Trimming shortened V by 5 bases and J by 0 bases, and 4 bases separated the two germline ends. The CDR3 is 13 amino acids. Germline values: CDR1 ENHRY, CDR2 SYGVKD. The CDR3 loop reads CAISRATNEKLFF. The CDR3 nucleotides are TGTGCCATCAGTCGAGCAACTAATGAAAAACTGTTTTTT.

The chain has TRBV18 and TRBJ1-5; D is unresolved. This CDR3 contains 15 residues. The germline V and J ends were trimmed by 6 bases and 3 bases, with 15 bases remaining between them. Looked up from germline, CDR1 is KGHSH and CDR2 is LQKENI. CDR3 in DNA: TGTGCCAGCTCCCCCACGCGGGGAATCAATCAGCCCCAGCATTTT. It is translated as CASSPTRGINQPQHF.

The chain links TRBV7-3 to TRBJ2-1, with 11 bases matching TRBD2. Germline V CDR1 and CDR2: SGHTA, FQGTGA. Unmatched junction bases numbered 9, after V lost 9 bases and J lost 8 bases. The CDR3 covers 14 residues. CDR3 sequence: CASRLLAGDDEQFF. Written as DNA, the CDR3 is TGTGCCAGTCGACTACTAGCGGGAGACGATGAGCAGTTCTTC.

Only a few counts were recorded for this clone. The chain uses TRBV28 and TRBJ1-2; 7 nucleotides agree with TRBD1. Germline lookup yields CDR1 MDHEN and CDR2 SYDVKM. With V trimmed by 11 bases and J by 7 bases, 10 bases remained unmatched. The CDR3 length is 12 residues. The CDR3: CAGDRVVSGYTF. In DNA, the CDR3 is TGTGCCGGAGACAGGGTGGTTAGTGGCTACACCTTC.

This clone has just a few counts. This rearrangement joins TRBV11-2 to TRBJ2-3, with TRBD2 identical over 8 bases. The CDR3 runs 16 residues. Germline V gene data show CDR1 as SGHAT and CDR2 as FQNNGV. V lost 5 bases, J lost 8 bases, and 15 bases stayed unmatched. CDR3 residues: CASSAPVGTRAATQYF. In DNA form, the CDR3 reads TGTGCCAGCAGCGCCCCTGTGGGGACTAGAGCGGCTACGCAGTATTTT.

The chain recombines TRBV19 with TRBJ2-1; 9 bases line up with TRBD2. Trimming took 7 bases from V and 10 from J; bases not matched to a gene: 17. Germline values: CDR1 LNHDA, CDR2 SQIVND (reference sequence). The CDR3 covers 16 residues. CDR3 protein: CASTLGLAHLRGEQFF. CDR3 bases: TGTGCCAGTACTTTGGGACTAGCACATCTACGAGGGGAGCAGTTCTTC.

This clone was counted only a few times. The gene calls are TRBV5-1 and TRBJ2-5; 7 bases line up with TRBD1. There are 14 residues in the CDR3. Trimming cost V 6 bases and J 3 bases; bases outside gene matches: 8. Per the germline V gene, CDR1 is SGHRS and CDR2 is YFSETQ. The CDR3 DNA follows: TGCGCCAGCAACACAGGACAGGTCGAAGAGACCCAGTACTTC. Translated, it gives CASNTGQVEETQYF.

This clone was seen a handful of times. The chain carries TRBV29-1 and TRBJ2-3, with 9 bases aligning to TRBD2. Germline assignment: CDR1 SQVTM and CDR2 ANQGSEA. V lost 2 bases to trimming and J lost 6 bases; unmatched junction nucleotides: 6. This CDR3 contains 14 residues. In DNA, the CDR3 is TGCAGCGTTGAACCCGCGGGGGGGATTGATACGCAGTATTTT. Translated, it gives CSVEPAGGIDTQYF.

V is TRBV7-3 and J is TRBJ1-1, with D maybe TRBD1 (6 bases). V gave up 5 bases and J gave up 4 bases, with 11 bases separating them. Per germline, CDR1 SGHTA and CDR2 FQGTGA. The CDR3 spans 13 residues. CDR3 region: CASSPQGGTEAFF. The CDR3 DNA follows: TGTGCCAGCAGCCCCCAAGGGGGCACTGAAGCTTTCTTT.

This rearrangement joins TRBV4-2 to TRBJ1-2, with D tentatively TRBD1 (5 bases). This CDR3 is built from 14 residues. Germline CDR1 and CDR2: LGHNA and YNFKEQ. Trimming took off 0 bases at V and 4 bases at J, with 9 bases between the two ends. The CDR3 sequence: CASSQEPGIYGYTF. As DNA, the CDR3 is TGTGCCAGCAGCCAAGAACCAGGGATCTATGGCTACACCTTC.

This clone was counted between two and nine times. J is TRBJ1-1 and V is TRBV13; D gene uncertain. Trimming cost V 7 bases and J 5 bases, with 14 bases left between them. CDR1 and CDR2 from the germline V gene are PRHDT and FYEKMQ (reference sequence). This CDR3 spans 13 amino acids. This CDR3 reads CASNLRGGTEAFF. In DNA form, the CDR3 reads TGTGCCAGCAACCTTAGAGGAGGGACTGAAGCTTTCTTT.

This sequence joins TRBV5-4 and TRBJ2-5, with 7 bases lining up with TRBD2. The V gene's germline CDR1 is SGHNT and CDR2 YYREEE (reference sequence). The CDR3 is 14 amino acids. The ends lost 2 bases at V and 2 bases at J; junction bases unmatched: 3. The CDR3 DNA is TGTGCCAGCAGCTTCGGGCGGGGGCAAGAGACCCAGTACTTC. Its protein is CASSFGRGQETQYF.

The rearrangement links TRBV19 to TRBJ2-7; D is unresolved. The V gene lost 2 bases and the J gene lost 5 bases, with 16 bases spanning the gap. The CDR3 is 15 amino acids. In germline, CDR1 is LNHDA, CDR2 SQIVND (reference sequence). The CDR3 DNA is TGTGCCAGTAGTATAAGACCCACAGTCACCCACGAGCAGTACTTC. It specifies CASSIRPTVTHEQYF.

This clone has just a few counts. This rearrangement joins TRBV19 to TRBJ2-7; the D is unclear. With 2 bases removed from V and 5 bases from J, the gap between germline ends came to 4 bases. CDR1 is LNHDA and CDR2 is SQIVND in the germline V gene (reference sequence). The CDR3 length is 11 residues. The CDR3 loop reads CASSIYDEQYF. In DNA, the CDR3 is TGTGCCAGTAGTATATATGACGAGCAGTACTTC.

This chain joins TRBV9 and TRBJ2-3; 7 nucleotides align to TRBD2. In germline, CDR1 is SGDLS, CDR2 YYNGEE. V was clipped by 0 bases and J by 0 bases; unmatched bases: 7. The CDR3 extends over 17 amino acids. CDR3 protein: CASSVGVAGSSTDTQYF. DNA for the CDR3: TGTGCCAGCAGCGTAGGGGTAGCGGGCTCTAGCACAGATACGCAGTATTTT.

In nucleotides, the CDR3 is TGTGCCTGGAGTACGCAGGTGGCTAGCGGGAGCAATGAGCAGTTCTTC. Translated, it gives CAWSTQVASGSNEQFF. The chain couples TRBV30 to TRBJ2-1, with 10 bases that match TRBD2. CDR1 and CDR2 from the germline V gene are GTSNPN and SVGIG (reference sequence). Germline trimming cut 2 bases from V and 6 bases from J; bases unmatched to any gene: 10. There are 16 residues in the CDR3.

This clone was counted a few times. This chain joins TRBV9 and TRBJ2-1; 8 nucleotides align to TRBD2. CDR3 length: 15 amino acids. The junction had 3 bases not matched to a gene; V was cut back by 1 base and J by 3 bases. Germline CDR1 reads SGDLS; CDR2 reads YYNGEE. DNA for the CDR3: TGTGCCAGCAGCGTACTTAGCGGGAACTACAATGAGCAGTTCTTC. This gives the protein CASSVLSGNYNEQFF.

This clone was picked up a small number of times. The chain couples TRBV29-1 to TRBJ1-4; maybe TRBD1 (5 bases). The V gene's germline CDR1 is SQVTM and CDR2 ANQGSEA. V was pared by 7 bases and J by 0 bases, with 9 bases between. The CDR3 consists of 13 residues. The CDR3 region has the DNA TGCAGCGCCCAGACAGCAACTAATGAAAAACTGTTTTTT. It encodes CSAQTATNEKLFF. The full variable domain, rest sourced from reference TRBV29-1 and TRBJ1-4, is SAVISQKPSRDICQRGTSLTIQCQVDSQVTMMFWYRQQPGQSLTLIATANQGSEATYESGFVIDKFPISRPNLTFSTLTVSNMSPEDSSIYLCSAQTATNEKLFFGSGTQLSVL.

The chain recombines TRBV5-1 with TRBJ1-5; TRBD1 aligns across 9 bases. J was trimmed by 6 bases and V by 3 bases; bases with no gene match: 7. Germline loops: CDR1 SGHRS, CDR2 YFSETQ. The CDR3 covers 15 residues. The CDR3 loop is CASSSSGDRAQPQHF. CDR3 sequence (DNA): TGCGCCAGCAGCTCAAGCGGGGACAGGGCTCAGCCCCAGCATTTT.

V and J are TRBV30 and TRBJ2-5; no clear D gene. Between the trimmed V and J ends, which lost 5 bases and 7 bases, there was a span of 11 bases. Germline loops: CDR1 GTSNPN, CDR2 SVGIG (reference sequence). The CDR3 consists of 11 residues. The CDR3, as DNA: TGTGCCTGGGGGCCCCTGGGGACCCAGTACTTC. This gives the protein CAWGPLGTQYF.

This chain uses TRBV28 with TRBJ2-3; D gene ambiguous. CDR1 and CDR2 from the germline V gene are MDHEN and SYDVKM. With 5 bases removed from V and 2 bases from J, the gap between germline ends came to 5 bases. The CDR3 has 12 amino acids. CDR3 DNA: TGTGCCAGCAGTGCGTACACAGATACGCAGTATTTT. This codes for CASSAYTDTQYF.

This clone was seen only a few times. The gene calls are TRBV25-1 and TRBJ2-5, with 16 bases lining up with TRBD2. The trim removed 4 bases at V and 0 bases at J, leaving 2 bases unmatched. The CDR3 totals 17 residues. Germline V lookup: CDR1 MGHDK, CDR2 SYGVNS. DNA of the CDR3: TGTGCCAGCAGTGGGGGGACTAGCGGGAGGGACCAAGAGACCCAGTACTTC. This gives the protein CASSGGTSGRDQETQYF.

This sequence joins TRBV29-1 and TRBJ1-2, with D possibly matching TRBD1 (5 bases). Germline CDR1 and CDR2: SQVTM and ANQGSEA. With 5 bases removed from V and 6 bases from J, the gap between germline ends came to 25 bases. The CDR3 covers 16 residues. The CDR3 nucleotides read TGCAGCGTTCCAGGGTCGGGGGTTTGGTATCCGGATGGCTACACCTTC. Protein: CSVPGSGVWYPDGYTF. Variable domain in full (rest from reference TRBV29-1 and TRBJ1-2): SAVISQKPSRDICQRGTSLTIQCQVDSQVTMMFWYRQQPGQSLTLIATANQGSEATYESGFVIDKFPISRPNLTFSTLTVSNMSPEDSSIYLCSVPGSGVWYPDGYTFGSGTRLTVV.

This clone was seen more than once but under ten times. This chain connects TRBV5-4 to TRBJ2-6, with TRBD1 matching 7 bases. This CDR3 contains 18 residues. Losses at the gene ends were 3 bases for V and 1 base for J; bases not matched to a gene: 10. Germline CDR1 reads SGHNT; CDR2 reads YYREEE (reference sequence). The CDR3, as DNA: TGTGCCAGCAGCTCCAAACGGACAGGCTGGTCTGGGGCCAACGTCCTGACTTTC. Residues: CASSSKRTGWSGANVLTF.

CDR3: CATSRDLDRVTEAFF. In nucleotides, the CDR3 is TGTGCCACCAGCAGAGACTTGGACAGGGTCACTGAAGCTTTCTTT. The chain recombines TRBV15 with TRBJ1-1, with 8 bases identical to TRBD1. The V gene end was trimmed by 0 bases and the J gene end by 4 bases; junction bases not matched to a gene: 4. The CDR3 is 15 amino acids. Germline CDR1 is LNHNV and CDR2 is YYDKDF (reference sequence).